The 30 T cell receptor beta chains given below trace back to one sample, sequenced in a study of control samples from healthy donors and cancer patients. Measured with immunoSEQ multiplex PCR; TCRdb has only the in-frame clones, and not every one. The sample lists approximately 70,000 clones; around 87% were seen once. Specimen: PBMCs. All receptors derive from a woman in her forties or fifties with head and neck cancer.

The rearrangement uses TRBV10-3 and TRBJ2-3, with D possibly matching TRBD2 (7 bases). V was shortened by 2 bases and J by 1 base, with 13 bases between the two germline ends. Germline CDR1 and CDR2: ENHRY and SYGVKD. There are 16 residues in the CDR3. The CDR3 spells CAISEPGGPRTDTQYF. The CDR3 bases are TGTGCCATCAGTGAGCCCGGGGGGCCGCGCACAGATACGCAGTATTTT.

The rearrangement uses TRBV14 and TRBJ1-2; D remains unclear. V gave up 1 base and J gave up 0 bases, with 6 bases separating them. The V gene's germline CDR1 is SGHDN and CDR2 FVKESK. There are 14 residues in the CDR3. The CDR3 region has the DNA TGTGCCAGCAGCCAAGCCAGCACTAACTATGGCTACACCTTC. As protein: CASSQASTNYGYTF.

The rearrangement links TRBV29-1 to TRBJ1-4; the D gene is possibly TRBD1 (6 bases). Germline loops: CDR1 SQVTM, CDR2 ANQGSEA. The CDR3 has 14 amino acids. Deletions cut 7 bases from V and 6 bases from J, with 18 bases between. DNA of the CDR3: TGCAGCGCCACAACAGGGCGCGGGTATGAAAAACTGTTTTTT. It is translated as CSATTGRGYEKLFF. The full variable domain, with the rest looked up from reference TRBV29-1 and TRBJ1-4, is SAVISQKPSRDICQRGTSLTIQCQVDSQVTMMFWYRQQPGQSLTLIATANQGSEATYESGFVIDKFPISRPNLTFSTLTVSNMSPEDSSIYLCSATTGRGYEKLFFGSGTQLSVL.

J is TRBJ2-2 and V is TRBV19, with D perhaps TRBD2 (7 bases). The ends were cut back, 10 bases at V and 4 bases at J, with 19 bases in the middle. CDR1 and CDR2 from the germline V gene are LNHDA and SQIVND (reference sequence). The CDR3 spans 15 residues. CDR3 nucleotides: TGTGCCACCCACCCGGGGGGCGCGGGCACCGGGGAGCTGTTTTTT. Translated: CATHPGGAGTGELFF.

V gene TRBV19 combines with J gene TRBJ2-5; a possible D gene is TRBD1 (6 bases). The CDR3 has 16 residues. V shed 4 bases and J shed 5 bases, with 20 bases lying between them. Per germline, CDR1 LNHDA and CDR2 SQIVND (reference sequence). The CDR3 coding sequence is TGTGCCAGTAGTACCGGAACCGGGACACCGGGGGAGACCCAGTACTTC. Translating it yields CASSTGTGTPGETQYF.

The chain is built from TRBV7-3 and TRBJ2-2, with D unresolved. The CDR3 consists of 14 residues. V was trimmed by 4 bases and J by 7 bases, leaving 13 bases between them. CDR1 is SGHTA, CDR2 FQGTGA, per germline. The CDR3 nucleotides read TGTGCCAGCAGCTCTCGAGTTTCGGGCGGGGAGCTGTTTTTT. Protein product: CASSSRVSGGELFF.

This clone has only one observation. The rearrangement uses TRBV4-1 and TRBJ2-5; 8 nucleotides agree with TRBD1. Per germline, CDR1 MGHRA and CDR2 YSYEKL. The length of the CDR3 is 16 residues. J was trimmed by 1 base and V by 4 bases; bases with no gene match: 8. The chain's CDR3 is CASSLSPGQGQETQYF. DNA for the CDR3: TGCGCCAGCAGCCTAAGCCCCGGACAGGGCCAAGAGACCCAGTACTTC.

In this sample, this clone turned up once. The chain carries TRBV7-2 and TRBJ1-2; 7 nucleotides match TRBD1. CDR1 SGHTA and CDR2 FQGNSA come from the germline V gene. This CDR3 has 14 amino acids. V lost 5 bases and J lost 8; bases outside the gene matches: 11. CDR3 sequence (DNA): TGTGCCAGCAGCCAGGGGGGACATCAGAAGGGCTACACCTTC. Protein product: CASSQGGHQKGYTF.

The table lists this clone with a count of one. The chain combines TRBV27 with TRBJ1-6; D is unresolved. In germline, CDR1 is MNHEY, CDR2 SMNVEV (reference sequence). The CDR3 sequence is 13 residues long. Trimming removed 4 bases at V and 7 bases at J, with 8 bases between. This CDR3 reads CASSSSSNSPLHF. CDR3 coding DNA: TGTGCCAGCAGTTCCTCCTCCAATTCACCCCTCCACTTT.

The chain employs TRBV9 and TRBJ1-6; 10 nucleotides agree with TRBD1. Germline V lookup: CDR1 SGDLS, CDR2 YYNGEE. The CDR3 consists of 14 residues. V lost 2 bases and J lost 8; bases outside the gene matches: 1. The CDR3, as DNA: TGTGCCAGCAGCGTGACAGGGGGCGATTCACCCCTCCACTTT. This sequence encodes CASSVTGGDSPLHF.

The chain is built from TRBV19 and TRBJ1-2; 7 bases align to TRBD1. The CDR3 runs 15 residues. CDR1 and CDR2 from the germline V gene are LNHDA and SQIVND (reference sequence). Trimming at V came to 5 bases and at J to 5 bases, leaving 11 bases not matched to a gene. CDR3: CASSSGRQGLYGYTF. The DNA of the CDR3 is TGTGCCAGTAGTTCTGGGAGACAGGGCCTTTATGGCTACACCTTC.

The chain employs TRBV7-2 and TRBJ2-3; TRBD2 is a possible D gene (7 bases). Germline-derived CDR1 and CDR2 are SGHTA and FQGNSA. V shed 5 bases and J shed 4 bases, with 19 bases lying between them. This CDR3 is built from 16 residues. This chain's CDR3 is CASSPLGGGSPDTQYF. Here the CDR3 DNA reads TGTGCCAGCAGCCCGTTAGGGGGGGGTTCTCCAGATACGCAGTATTTT. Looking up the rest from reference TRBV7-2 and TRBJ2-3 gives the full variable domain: GAGVSQSPSNKVTEKGKDVELRCDPISGHTALYWYRQSLGQGLEFLIYFQGNSAPDKSGLPSDRFSAERTGGSVSTLTIQRTQQEDSAVYLCASSPLGGGSPDTQYFGPGTRLTVL.

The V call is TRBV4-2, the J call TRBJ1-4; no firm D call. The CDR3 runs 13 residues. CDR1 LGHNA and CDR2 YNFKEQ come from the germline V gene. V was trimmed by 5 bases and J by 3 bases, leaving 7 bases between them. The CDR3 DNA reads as TGTGCCAGCAGCGCAACAGCTAATGAAAAACTGTTTTTT. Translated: CASSATANEKLFF.

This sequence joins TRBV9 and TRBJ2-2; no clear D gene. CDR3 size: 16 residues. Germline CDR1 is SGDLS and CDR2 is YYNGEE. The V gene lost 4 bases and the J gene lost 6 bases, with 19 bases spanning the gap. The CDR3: CASSPPDLFLAGELFF. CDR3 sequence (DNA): TGTGCCAGCAGCCCCCCCGACTTGTTCCTCGCCGGGGAGCTGTTTTTT.

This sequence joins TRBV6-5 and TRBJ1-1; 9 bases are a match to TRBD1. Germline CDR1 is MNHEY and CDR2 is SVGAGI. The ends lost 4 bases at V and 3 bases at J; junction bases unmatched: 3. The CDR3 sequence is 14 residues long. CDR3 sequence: CASSFGTGYTEAFF. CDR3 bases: TGTGCCAGCAGTTTTGGGACAGGGTACACTGAAGCTTTCTTT.

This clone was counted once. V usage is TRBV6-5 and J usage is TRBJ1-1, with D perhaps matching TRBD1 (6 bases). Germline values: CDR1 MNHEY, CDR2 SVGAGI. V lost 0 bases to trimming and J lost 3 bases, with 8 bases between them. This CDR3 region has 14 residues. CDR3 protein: CASSYSGGYTEAFF. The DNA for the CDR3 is TGTGCCAGCAGTTACTCAGGGGGGTACACTGAAGCTTTCTTT.

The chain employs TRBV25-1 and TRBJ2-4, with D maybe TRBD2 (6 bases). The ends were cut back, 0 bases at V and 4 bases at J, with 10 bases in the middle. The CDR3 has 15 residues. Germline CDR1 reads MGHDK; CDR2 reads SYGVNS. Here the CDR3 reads CASSEYGAGKNIQYF. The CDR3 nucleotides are TGTGCCAGCAGTGAATACGGGGCGGGGAAAAACATTCAGTACTTC.

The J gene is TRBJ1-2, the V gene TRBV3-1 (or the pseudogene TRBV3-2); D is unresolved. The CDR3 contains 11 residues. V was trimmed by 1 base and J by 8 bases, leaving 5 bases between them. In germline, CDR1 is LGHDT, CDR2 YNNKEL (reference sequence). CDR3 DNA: TGTGCCAGCAGCCAAGGATCGGGCTACACCTTC. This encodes CASSQGSGYTF.

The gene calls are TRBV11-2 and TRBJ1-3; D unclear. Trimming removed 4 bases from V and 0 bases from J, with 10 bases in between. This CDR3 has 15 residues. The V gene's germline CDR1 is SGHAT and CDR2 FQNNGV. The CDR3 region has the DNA TGTGCCAGCAGCTCGTCAGGATCCTCTGGAAACACCATATATTTT. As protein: CASSSSGSSGNTIYF.

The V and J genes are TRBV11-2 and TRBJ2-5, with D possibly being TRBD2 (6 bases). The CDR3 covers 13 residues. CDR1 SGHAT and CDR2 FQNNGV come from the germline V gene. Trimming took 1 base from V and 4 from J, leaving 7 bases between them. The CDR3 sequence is CASSLGGAETQYF. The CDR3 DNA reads TGTGCCAGCAGCTTAGGCGGGGCAGAGACCCAGTACTTC.

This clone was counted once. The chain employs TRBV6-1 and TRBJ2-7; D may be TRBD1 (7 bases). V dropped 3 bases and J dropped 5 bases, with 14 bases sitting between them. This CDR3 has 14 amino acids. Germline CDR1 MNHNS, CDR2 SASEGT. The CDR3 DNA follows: TGTGCCAGCAGTGAGGGGCAGGGGGGCGACGAGCAGTACTTC. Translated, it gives CASSEGQGGDEQYF.

The CDR3 nucleotides are TGTGCCATCAGTGGAACCGGGACAGGAAACAATGAGCAGTTCTTC. This codes for CAISGTGTGNNEQFF. V is TRBV10-3 and J is TRBJ2-1; TRBD1 matches at 8 bases. Trimming cost V 4 bases and J 5 bases; bases outside gene matches: 7. Germline CDR1 ENHRY, CDR2 SYGVKD. This CDR3 spans 15 amino acids.

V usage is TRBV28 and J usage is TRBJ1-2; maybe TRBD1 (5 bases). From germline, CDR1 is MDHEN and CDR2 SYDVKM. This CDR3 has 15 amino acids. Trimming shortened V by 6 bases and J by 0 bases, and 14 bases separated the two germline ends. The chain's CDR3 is CASRDRSFTNYGYTF. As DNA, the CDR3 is TGTGCCAGCAGAGACAGAAGCTTTACTAACTATGGCTACACCTTC.

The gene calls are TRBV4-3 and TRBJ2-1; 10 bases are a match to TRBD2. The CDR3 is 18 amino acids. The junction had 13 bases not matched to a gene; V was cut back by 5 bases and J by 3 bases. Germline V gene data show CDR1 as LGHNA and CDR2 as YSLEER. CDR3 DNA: TGCGCCAGCAGCGGAAGTTTGACAGGGACTAGCGACTACAATGAGCAGTTCTTC. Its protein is CASSGSLTGTSDYNEQFF.

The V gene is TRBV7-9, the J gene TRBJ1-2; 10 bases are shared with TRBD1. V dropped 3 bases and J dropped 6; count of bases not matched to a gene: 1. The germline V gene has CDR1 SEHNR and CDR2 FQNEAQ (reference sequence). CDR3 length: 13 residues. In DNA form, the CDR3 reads TGTGCCAGCAGCTTCGGACAGGGGGATGGCTACACCTTC. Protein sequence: CASSFGQGDGYTF. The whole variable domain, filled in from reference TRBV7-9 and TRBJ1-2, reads DTGVSQNPRHKITKRGQNVTFRCDPISEHNRLYWYRQTLGQGPEFLTYFQNEAQLEKSRLLSDRFSAERPKGSFSTLEIQRTEQGDSAMYLCASSFGQGDGYTFGSGTRLTVV.

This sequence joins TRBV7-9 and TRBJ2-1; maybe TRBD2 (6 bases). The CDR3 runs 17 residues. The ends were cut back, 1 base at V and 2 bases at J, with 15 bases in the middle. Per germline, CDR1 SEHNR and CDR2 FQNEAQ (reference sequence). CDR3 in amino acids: CASSLGQGGFTYNEQFF. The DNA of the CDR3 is TGTGCCAGCAGCTTAGGCCAAGGAGGGTTTACCTACAATGAGCAGTTCTTC. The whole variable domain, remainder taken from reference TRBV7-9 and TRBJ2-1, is DTGVSQNPRHKITKRGQNVTFRCDPISEHNRLYWYRQTLGQGPEFLTYFQNEAQLEKSRLLSDRFSAERPKGSFSTLEIQRTEQGDSAMYLCASSLGQGGFTYNEQFFGPGTRLTVL.

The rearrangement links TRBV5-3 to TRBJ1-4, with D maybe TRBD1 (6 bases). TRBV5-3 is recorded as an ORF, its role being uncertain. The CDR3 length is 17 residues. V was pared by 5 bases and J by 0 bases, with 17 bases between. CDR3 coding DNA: TGTGCCAGAAGATGTGCAGGGGACCCGTCAACTAATGAAAAACTGTTTTTT. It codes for CARRCAGDPSTNEKLFF.

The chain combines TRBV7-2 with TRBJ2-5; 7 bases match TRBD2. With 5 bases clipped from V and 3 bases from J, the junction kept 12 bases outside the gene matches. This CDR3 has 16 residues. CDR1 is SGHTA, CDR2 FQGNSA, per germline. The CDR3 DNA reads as TGTGCCAGCAGCCCATTCGAGTCCAGCGGGGAAGAGACCCAGTACTTC. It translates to CASSPFESSGEETQYF. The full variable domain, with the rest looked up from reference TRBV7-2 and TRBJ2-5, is GAGVSQSPSNKVTEKGKDVELRCDPISGHTALYWYRQSLGQGLEFLIYFQGNSAPDKSGLPSDRFSAERTGGSVSTLTIQRTQQEDSAVYLCASSPFESSGEETQYFGPGTRLLVL.

CDR3 in amino acids: CASSYLPGTGYTGELFF. The CDR3 region has the DNA TGTGCCAGCAGCTATCTTCCCGGGACAGGGTACACCGGGGAGCTGTTTTTT. The chain carries TRBV7-9 and TRBJ2-2; 9 bases are shared with TRBD1. V shed 4 bases and J 3 bases; nucleotides not matched to a gene: 9. CDR1 and CDR2 from the germline V gene are SEHNR and FQNEAQ (reference sequence). This CDR3 is built from 17 residues.

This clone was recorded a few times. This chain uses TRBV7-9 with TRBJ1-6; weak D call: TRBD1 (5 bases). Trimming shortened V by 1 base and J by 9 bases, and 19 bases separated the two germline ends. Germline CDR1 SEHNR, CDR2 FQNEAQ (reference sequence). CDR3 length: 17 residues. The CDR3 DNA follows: TGTGCCAGCAGCTTAGTTGGGGCAGGGACGAGTTCTTCACCCCTCCACTTT. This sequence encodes CASSLVGAGTSSSPLHF.